A single TCR beta chain is shown here with its context. The antigen is not known. Measured with immunoSEQ multiplex PCR; TCRdb has only the in-frame clones, and not every one. The sample contains about 15,000 clones, 80% of which appear only once. This entry is derived from a study of T cell repertoires in ileal Crohn's disease. The J segment lost 4 bases and the V segment lost 0 bases, leaving 12 bases of the junction unmatched. This CDR3 has 18 residues. Germline V gene sequence: CDR1 ENHRY, CDR2 SYGVKD. Whole-study results and caveats: Compared with CD4 T cells, sorted CD8 cells carried more expanded clones.

This TCR came from an adult with Crohn's disease. The chain combines TRBV10-3 with TRBJ1-3; the match to TRBD1 covers 7 bases. Sequencing input: ileal tissue. The CDR3 loop is CAISESLQGFSFGNTIYF. For the CDR3, the DNA is TGTGCCATCAGTGAGTCTTTACAGGGGTTCAGCTTCGGAAACACCATATATTTT.